This entry features one TCR beta chain sequence. The sample is drawn from a study of cytomegalovirus exposure and HLA in healthy donors. On the study more broadly: From HLA-typed donors, an early data release held 70 million to 100 million unique TCRs.

CDR1 PRHDT and CDR2 FYEKMQ come from the germline V gene (reference sequence). V was pared by 0 bases and J by 12 bases, with 9 bases between. The CDR3 runs to 12 residues. PCR amplification relied on 60 Vbeta primers (plus 13 Jbeta primers). The table came from immunoSEQ multiplex PCR; TCRdb's copy has only in-frame clones and leaves some out. The sample includes some 150,000 clones. V gene TRBV13 combines with J gene TRBJ1-5; no clear D. The source of this sequence is a young woman in good health and CMV-seronegative. Material for sequencing was PBMCs. The CDR3 DNA reads TGTGCCAGCAGCTTAGGACTTTCGGGCCAGCATTTT. It specifies CASSLGLSGQHF.